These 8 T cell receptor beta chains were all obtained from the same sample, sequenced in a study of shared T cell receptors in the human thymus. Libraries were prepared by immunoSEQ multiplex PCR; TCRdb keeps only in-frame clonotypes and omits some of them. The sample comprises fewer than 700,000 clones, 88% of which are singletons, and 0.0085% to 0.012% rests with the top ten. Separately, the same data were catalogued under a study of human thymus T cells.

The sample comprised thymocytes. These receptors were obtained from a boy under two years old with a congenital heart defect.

The CDR3 DNA is TGCAGCGTTGCATGGGCTAGCGGAGCCACAGATACGCAGTATTTT. This gives the protein CSVAWASGATDTQYF. The rearrangement joins TRBV29-1 to TRBJ2-3; 7 nucleotides align to TRBD2. V gave up 4 bases and J gave up 2 bases; unmatched junction bases: 9. From germline, CDR1 is SQVTM and CDR2 ANQGSEA. This CDR3 is 15 amino acids long.

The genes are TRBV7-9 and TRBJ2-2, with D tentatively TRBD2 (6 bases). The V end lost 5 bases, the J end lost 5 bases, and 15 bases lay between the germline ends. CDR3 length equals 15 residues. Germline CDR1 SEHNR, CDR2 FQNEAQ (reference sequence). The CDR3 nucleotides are TGTGCCAGCAGCCCTAAGGGGAGCGGGACCGGGGAGCTGTTTTTT. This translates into CASSPKGSGTGELFF.

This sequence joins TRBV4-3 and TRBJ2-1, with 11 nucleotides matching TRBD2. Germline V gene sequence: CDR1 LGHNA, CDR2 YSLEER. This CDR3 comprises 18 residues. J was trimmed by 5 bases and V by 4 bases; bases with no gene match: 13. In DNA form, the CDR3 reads TGCGCCAGCAGCCCCGGGACTAGCGGCCGCTTTTGGGACAATGAGCAGTTCTTC. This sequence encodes CASSPGTSGRFWDNEQFF.

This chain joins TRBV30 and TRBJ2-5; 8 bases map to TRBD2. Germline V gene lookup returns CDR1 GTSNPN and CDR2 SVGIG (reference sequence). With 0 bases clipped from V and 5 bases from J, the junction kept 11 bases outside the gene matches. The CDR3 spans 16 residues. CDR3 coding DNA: TGTGCCTGGAGTGTTTTCACTAGCGGCCTCCGGGAGACCCAGTACTTC. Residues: CAWSVFTSGLRETQYF.

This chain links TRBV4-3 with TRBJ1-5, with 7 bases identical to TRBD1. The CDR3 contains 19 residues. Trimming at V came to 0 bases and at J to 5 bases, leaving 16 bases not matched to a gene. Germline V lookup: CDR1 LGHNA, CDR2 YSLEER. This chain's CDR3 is CASSQEVIRRQGVHQPQHF. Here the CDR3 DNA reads TGCGCCAGCAGCCAAGAAGTAATACGTAGACAGGGAGTTCATCAGCCCCAGCATTTT.

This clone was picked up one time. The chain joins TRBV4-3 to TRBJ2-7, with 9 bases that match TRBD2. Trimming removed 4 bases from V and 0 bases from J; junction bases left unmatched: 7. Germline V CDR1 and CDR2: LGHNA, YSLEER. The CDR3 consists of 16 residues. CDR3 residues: CASSREAGGPSYEQYF. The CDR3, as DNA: TGCGCCAGCAGCCGGGAGGCGGGAGGGCCCTCCTACGAGCAGTACTTC.

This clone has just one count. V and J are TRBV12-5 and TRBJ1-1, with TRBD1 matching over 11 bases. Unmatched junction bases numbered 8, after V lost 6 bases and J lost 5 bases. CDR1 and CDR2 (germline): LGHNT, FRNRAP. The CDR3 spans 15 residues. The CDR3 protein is CASGRTGGVGTEAFF. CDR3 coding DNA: TGTGCTAGTGGCCGGACAGGGGGCGTTGGGACTGAAGCTTTCTTT.

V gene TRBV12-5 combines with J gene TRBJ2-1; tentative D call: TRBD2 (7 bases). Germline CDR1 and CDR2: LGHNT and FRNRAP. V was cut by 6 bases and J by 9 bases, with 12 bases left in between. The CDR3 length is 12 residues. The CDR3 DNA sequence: TGTGCTAGTGGGGGGGGGCCTCGTGAGCAGTTCTTC. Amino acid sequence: CASGGGPREQFF.